What follows describes a single T cell receptor (beta chain). Its antigen is undetermined. Clones were read by immunoSEQ multiplex PCR, and TCRdb kept only the in-frame ones, dropping some. The repertoire holds over 950,000 clones, with approximately 75% as singletons. This sample is drawn from a study of shared clonotypes between healthy human individuals. CDR3 size: 16 residues. CDR1 is SGDLS, CDR2 YYNGEE, per germline. J was trimmed by 7 bases and V by 4 bases; bases with no gene match: 15. All the donors were Caucasian adults who lived in Nashville, Tennessee. Study outcomes and limitations: It was expected that sequencing depth would affect clonotype sharing among donors. Among the subsets, naive ones generally showed larger estimated richness than memory ones. Clonotypes shared by all four donors outscored non-shared clonotypes in generation probability.

The sample taken for sequencing was memory CD4+ T cells from PBMCs. Noted subset: CD45RA-negative fraction. The genes are TRBV9 and TRBJ2-7; 9 bases fit TRBD1. This clonotype originated in a man younger than 35 in good health. Some clones in this sample may be carry-over from other donors' samples. This CDR3 is CASSSRTGAILQEQYF. In nucleotides, the CDR3 is TGTGCCAGCAGCTCACGGACAGGGGCGATCCTCCAGGAGCAGTACTTC.